This entry describes one T cell receptor (beta chain). As yet, its antigen is unknown. This specimen comes from a study of cytomegalovirus exposure and HLA in healthy donors. Points from the study as a whole: HLA allele associations emerged for roughly 17,000 TCR beta sequences in a later analysis, at 0.05 false discovery rate. According to a later analysis, most TCR beta chains associated with CMV appeared HLA-restricted. Cytomegalovirus status, reportedly, was diagnosed with high specificity and sensitivity by the classifier. A later analysis showed HLA-associated TCR beta chains outstripping equally common others in clonal expansion.

V was clipped by 5 bases and J by 0 bases; unmatched bases: 10. The CDR3 has 17 residues. Germline CDR1 reads MNHEY; CDR2 reads SMNVEV (reference sequence). PCR employed 60 Vbeta and 13 Jbeta primers. Measured with immunoSEQ multiplex PCR; TCRdb has only the in-frame clones, and not every one. This sample has 170,000 or so clones, with roughly 82% found just once. The clonotype originates from a woman between 50 and 59 years old in good health and CMV-seronegative. Sequencing used PBMCs. The chain has TRBV27 and TRBJ2-3; 8 bases match TRBD2. CDR3 nucleotide sequence: TGTGCCAGCAGTCCCATACGGGGGGGGCCGAGCACAGATACGCAGTATTTT. This sequence encodes CASSPIRGGPSTDTQYF.